This T cell receptor (beta chain) was recovered during a study of T cells in Graves' hyperthyroidism and ophthalmopathy. Regarding the study as a whole: The authors' 13 V-J model separated ophthalmopathy from stable hyperthyroidism. In validation, the model predicted ophthalmopathy. These predictions came a median roughly 7.1 months before onset.

Amplification of TCR beta CDR3 regions was performed using RNA transcripts as template. The HTBI primer set was used in a first-round RT-PCR of the TCR CDR3. TCRdb analysed the multiplex PCR reads with MiXCR anew, one entry per CDR3 protein. The sample holds over 650,000 distinct CDR3 sequences, 45% seen once. This clonotype has only one observation. Its antigen is not identified. The receptor comes from an adult man with Graves' disease, either hyperthyroidism or ophthalmopathy (not recorded which). The sample comprised peripheral blood or thyroid tissue (not recorded which).

The DNA for the CDR3 is TGTGCCAGCAGCTTGACGGAGCTGGGTGGCTACGAGCAGTACTTC. Its translation is CASSLTELGGYEQYF. The rearrangement joins TRBV7-2 to TRBJ2-7; D is undetermined. CDR3 length: 15 residues. Trimming removed 3 bases from V and 3 bases from J, with 15 bases in between. Germline V gives CDR1 SGHTA, CDR2 FQGNSA.